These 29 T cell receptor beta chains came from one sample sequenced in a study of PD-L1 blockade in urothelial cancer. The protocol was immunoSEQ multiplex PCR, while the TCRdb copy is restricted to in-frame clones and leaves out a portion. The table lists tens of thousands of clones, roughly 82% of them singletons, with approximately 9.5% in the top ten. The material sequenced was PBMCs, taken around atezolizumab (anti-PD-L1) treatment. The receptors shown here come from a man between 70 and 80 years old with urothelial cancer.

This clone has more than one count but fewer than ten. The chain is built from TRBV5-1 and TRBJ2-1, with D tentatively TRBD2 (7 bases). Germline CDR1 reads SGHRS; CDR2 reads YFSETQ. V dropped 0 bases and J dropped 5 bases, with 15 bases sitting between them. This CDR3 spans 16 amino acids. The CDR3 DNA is TGCGCCAGCAGCTTGGGGGGGGCTAGCGGAGACAATGAGCAGTTCTTC. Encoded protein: CASSLGGASGDNEQFF.

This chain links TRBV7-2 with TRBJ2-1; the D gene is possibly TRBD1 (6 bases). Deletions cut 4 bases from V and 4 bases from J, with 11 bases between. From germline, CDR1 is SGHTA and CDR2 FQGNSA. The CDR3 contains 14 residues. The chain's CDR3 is CASSYLRGYNEQFF. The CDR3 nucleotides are TGTGCCAGCAGCTACCTCAGGGGATACAATGAGCAGTTCTTC.

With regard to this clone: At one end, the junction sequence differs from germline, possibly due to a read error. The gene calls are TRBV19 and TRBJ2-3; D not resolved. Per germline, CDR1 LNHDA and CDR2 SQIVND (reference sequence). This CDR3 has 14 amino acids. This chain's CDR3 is CASTKKLGKATEFF. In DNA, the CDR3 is TGTGCCAGTACCAAGAAATTGGGTAAAGCGACGGAGTTTTTT.

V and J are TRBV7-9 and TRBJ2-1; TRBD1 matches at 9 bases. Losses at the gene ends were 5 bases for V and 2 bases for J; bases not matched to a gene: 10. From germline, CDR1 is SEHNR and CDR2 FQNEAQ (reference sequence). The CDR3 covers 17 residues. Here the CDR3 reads CASSTGTGGITYNEQFF. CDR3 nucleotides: TGTGCCAGCAGCACAGGAACAGGGGGCATCACCTACAATGAGCAGTTCTTC.

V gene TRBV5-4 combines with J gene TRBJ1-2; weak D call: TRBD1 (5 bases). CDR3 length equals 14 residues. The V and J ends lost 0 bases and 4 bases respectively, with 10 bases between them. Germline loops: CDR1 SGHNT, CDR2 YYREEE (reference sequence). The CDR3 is CASSLGDRTYGYTF. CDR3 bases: TGTGCCAGCAGCTTGGGCGACAGAACCTATGGCTACACCTTC.

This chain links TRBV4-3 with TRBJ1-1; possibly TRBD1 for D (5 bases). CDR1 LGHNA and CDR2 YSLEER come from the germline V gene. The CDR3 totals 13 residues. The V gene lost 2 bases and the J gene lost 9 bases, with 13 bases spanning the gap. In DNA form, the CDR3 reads TGCGCCAGCAGCCAACAGCGGGGCAGGCAAGCTTTCTTT. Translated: CASSQQRGRQAFF.

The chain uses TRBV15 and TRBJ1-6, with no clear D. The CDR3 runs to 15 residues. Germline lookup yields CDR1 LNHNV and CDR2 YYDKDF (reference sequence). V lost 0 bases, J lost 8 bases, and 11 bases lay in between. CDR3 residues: CATSRDEEAYSPLHF. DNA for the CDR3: TGTGCCACCAGCAGAGATGAGGAAGCTTATTCACCCCTCCACTTT.

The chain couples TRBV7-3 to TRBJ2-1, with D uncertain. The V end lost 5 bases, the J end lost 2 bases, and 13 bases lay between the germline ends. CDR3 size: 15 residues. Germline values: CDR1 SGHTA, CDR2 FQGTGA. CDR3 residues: CASSPASTPYNEQFF. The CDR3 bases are TGTGCCAGCAGCCCCGCCAGTACCCCCTACAATGAGCAGTTCTTC.

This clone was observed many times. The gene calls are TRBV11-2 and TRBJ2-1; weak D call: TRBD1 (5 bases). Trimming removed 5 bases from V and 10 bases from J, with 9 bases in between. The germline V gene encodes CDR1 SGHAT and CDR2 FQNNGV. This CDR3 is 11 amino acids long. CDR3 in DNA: TGTGCCAGCAGCCAAGGACAAGAGCAGTTCTTC. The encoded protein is CASSQGQEQFF.

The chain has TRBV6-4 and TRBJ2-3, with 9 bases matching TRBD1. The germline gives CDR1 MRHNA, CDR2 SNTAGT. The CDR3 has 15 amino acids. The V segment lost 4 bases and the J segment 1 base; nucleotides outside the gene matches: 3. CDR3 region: CASSAGTGRTDTQYF. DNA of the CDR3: TGTGCCAGCAGTGCGGGGACAGGGCGCACAGATACGCAGTATTTT.

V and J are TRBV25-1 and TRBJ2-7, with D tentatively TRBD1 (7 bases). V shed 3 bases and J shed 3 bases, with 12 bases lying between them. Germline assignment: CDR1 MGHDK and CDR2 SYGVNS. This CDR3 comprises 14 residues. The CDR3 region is CASSERDSGYEQYF. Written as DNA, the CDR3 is TGTGCCAGCAGTGAGCGGGACAGCGGCTACGAGCAGTACTTC.

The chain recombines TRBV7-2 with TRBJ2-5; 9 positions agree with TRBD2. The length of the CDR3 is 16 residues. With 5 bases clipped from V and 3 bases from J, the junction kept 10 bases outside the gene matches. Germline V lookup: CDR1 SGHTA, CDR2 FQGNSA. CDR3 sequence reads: CASSPSAIAGEETQYF. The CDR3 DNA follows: TGTGCCAGCAGCCCTTCGGCGATAGCGGGAGAAGAGACCCAGTACTTC.

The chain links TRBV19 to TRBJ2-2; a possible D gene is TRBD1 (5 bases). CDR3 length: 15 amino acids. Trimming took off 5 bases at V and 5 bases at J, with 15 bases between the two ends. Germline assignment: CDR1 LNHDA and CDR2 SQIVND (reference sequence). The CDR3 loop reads CASSVQDSLTGELFF. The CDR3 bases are TGTGCCAGTAGTGTACAGGATTCTTTGACCGGGGAGCTGTTTTTT. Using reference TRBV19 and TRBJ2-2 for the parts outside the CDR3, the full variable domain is DGGITQSPKYLFRKEGQNVTLSCEQNLNHDAMYWYRQDPGQGLRLIYYSQIVNDFQKGDIAEGYSVSREKKESFPLTVTSAQKNPTAFYLCASSVQDSLTGELFFGEGSRLTVL.

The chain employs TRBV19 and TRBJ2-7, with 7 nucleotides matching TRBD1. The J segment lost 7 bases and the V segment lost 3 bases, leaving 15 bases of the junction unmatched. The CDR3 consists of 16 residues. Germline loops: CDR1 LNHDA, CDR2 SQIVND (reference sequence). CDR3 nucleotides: TGTGCCAGTAGTATCGCAGAGGGGCCAGGGGGAAGTGAGCAGTACTTC. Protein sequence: CASSIAEGPGGSEQYF.

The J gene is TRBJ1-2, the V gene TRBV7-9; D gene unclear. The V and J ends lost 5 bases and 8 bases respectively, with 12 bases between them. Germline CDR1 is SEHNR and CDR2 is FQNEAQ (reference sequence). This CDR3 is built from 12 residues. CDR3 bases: TGTGCCAGCAGCCCCGACCAGAGGGGCTACACCTTC. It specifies CASSPDQRGYTF.

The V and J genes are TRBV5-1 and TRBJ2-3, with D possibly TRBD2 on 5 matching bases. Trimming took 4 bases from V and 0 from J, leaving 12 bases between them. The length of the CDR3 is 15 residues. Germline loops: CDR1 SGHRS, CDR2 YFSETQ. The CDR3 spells CASSKLPGSTDTQYF. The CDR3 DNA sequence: TGCGCCAGCAGCAAGTTACCGGGGAGCACAGATACGCAGTATTTT.

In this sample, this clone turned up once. The CDR3 DNA reads TGTGCCAGCAGCTACGGACAGGGCTACGAGCAGTACTTC. Its protein product is CASSYGQGYEQYF. The V and J genes are TRBV5-4 and TRBJ2-7; TRBD1 matches at 8 bases. Germline CDR1 SGHNT, CDR2 YYREEE (reference sequence). After removal of 3 bases from V and 3 bases from J, the junction contained 2 bases not matched to a gene. The CDR3 has 13 residues.

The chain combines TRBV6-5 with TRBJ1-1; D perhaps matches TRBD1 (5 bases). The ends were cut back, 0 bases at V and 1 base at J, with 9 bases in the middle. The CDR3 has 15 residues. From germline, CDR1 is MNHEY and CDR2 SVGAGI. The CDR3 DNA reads TGTGCCAGCAGTTACTCTATCGACAGGAACACTGAAGCTTTCTTT. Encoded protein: CASSYSIDRNTEAFF.

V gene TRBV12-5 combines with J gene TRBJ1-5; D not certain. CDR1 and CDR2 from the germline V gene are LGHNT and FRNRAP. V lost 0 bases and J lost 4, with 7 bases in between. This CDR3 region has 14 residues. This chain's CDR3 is CASGLVGRNQPQHF. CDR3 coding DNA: TGTGCTAGTGGTTTGGTAGGGAGGAATCAGCCCCAGCATTTT.

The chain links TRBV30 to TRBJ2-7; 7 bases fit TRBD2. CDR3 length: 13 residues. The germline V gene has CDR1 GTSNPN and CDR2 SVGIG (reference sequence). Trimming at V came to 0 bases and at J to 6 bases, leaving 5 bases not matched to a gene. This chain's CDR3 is CAWSVERDLEQYF. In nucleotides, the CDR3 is TGTGCCTGGAGTGTAGAGCGGGATCTCGAGCAGTACTTC.

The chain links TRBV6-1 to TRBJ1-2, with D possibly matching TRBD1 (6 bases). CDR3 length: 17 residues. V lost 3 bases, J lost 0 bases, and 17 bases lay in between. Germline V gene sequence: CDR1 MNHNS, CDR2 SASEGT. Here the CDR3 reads CASSEPAGTPTNYGYTF. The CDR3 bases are TGTGCCAGCAGTGAGCCCGCCGGGACACCCACTAACTATGGCTACACCTTC.

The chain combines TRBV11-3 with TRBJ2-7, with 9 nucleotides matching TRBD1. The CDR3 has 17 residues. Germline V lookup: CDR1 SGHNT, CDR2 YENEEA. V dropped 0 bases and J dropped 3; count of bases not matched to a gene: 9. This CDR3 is CASSLERTGGLYYEQYF. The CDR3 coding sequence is TGTGCCAGCAGCTTAGAGAGAACAGGGGGCCTCTACTACGAGCAGTACTTC.

The CDR3 region is CASSVASTNEKLFF. CDR3 nucleotides: TGTGCCAGCAGCGTAGCCTCGACTAATGAAAAACTGTTTTTT. This rearrangement joins TRBV9 to TRBJ1-4, with D unresolved. The V gene's germline CDR1 is SGDLS and CDR2 YYNGEE. The CDR3 sequence is 14 residues long. The V and J ends lost 0 bases and 2 bases respectively, with 5 bases between them.

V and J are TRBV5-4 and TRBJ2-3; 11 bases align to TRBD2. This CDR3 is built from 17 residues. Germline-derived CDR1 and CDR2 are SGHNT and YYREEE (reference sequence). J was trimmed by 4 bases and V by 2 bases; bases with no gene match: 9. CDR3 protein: CASSFLTSGDYADTQYF. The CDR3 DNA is TGTGCCAGCAGCTTTTTGACTAGCGGGGATTACGCAGATACGCAGTATTTT.

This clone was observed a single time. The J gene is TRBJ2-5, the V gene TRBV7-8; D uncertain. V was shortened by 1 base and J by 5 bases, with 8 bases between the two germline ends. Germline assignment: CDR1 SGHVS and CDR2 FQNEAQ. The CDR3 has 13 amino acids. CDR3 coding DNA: TGTGCCAGCAGCTTAGACAGTCGGGAGACCCAGTACTTC. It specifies CASSLDSRETQYF.

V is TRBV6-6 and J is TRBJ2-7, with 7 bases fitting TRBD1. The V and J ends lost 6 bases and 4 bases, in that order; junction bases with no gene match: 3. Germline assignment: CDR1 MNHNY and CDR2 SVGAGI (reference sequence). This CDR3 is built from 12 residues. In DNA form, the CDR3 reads TGTGCCAGCAGGGACAGGTCGTACGAGCAGTACTTC. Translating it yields CASRDRSYEQYF.

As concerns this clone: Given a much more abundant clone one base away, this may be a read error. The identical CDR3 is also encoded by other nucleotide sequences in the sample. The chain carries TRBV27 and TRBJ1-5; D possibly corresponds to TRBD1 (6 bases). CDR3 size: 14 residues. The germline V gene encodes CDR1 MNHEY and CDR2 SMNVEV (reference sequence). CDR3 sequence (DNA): TGTGCTAGCAGTTTAGCGGCAGGGGTTCAGCCCCAGCATTTT. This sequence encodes CASSLAAGVQPQHF.

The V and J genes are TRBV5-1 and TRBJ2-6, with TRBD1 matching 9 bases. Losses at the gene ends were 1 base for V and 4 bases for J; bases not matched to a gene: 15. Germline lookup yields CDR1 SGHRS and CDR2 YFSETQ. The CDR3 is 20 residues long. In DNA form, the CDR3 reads TGCGCCAGCAGCTTGTTTTTCCCGGGACAGGGTGGGGCCGGGGCCAACGTCCTGACTTTC. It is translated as CASSLFFPGQGGAGANVLTF. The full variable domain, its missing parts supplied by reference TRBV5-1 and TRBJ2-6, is KAGVTQTPRYLIKTRGQQVTLSCSPISGHRSVSWYQQTPGQGLQFLFEYFSETQRNKGNFPGRFSGRQFSNSRSEMNVSTLELGDSALYLCASSLFFPGQGGAGANVLTFGAGSRLTVL.

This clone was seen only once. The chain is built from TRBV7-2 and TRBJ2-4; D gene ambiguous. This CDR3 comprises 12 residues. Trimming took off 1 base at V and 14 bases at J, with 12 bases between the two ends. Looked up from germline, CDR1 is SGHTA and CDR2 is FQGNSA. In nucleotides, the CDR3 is TGTGCCAGCAGCTTAGACTTAGCCGCAAAGTACTTC. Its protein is CASSLDLAAKYF.